The entry below describes one T cell receptor beta chain. No antigen is known for it. CDR1 and CDR2 (germline): MNHNS, SASEGT. The CDR3 runs 15 residues. Trimming left V 6 bases short and J 7 bases short, with 19 bases between. TCRdb re-analysed the RT-PCR reads in MiXCR, keeping a single row per CDR3 protein. The sample holds 530,000 or so distinct CDR3 sequences, 14% seen once. The entry originates in a study of response to subunit inactivated influenza vaccine. Broader study findings: Authors suggested few new T cells are recruited by each seasonal influenza vaccination.

The TCR originated in a man between 50 and 59 years old who received an inactivated influenza vaccine. The V gene is TRBV6-1, the J gene TRBJ2-1, with a weak D call TRBD1 (6 bases). The sequences come from PBMCs from blood, collected 11 to 12 days after vaccination. Here the CDR3 reads CASSAGTPFRNEQFF. The CDR3 DNA follows: TGTGCCAGCAGCGCCGGGACACCCTTCAGGAATGAGCAGTTCTTC.